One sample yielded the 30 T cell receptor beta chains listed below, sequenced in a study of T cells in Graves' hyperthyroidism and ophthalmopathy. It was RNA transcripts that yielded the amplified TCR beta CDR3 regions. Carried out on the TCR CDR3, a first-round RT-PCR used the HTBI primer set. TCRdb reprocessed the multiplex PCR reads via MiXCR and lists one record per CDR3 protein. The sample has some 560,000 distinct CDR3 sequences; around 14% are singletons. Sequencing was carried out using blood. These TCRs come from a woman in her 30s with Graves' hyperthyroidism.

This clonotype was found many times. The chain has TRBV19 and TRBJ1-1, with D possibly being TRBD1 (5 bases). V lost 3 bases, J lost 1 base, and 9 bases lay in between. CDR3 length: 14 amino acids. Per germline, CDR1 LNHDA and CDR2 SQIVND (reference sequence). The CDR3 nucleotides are TGTGCCAGTAGTATTCAGGGTCCGAACACTGAAGCTTTCTTT. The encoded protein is CASSIQGPNTEAFF. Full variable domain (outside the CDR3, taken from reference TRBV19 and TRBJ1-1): DGGITQSPKYLFRKEGQNVTLSCEQNLNHDAMYWYRQDPGQGLRLIYYSQIVNDFQKGDIAEGYSVSREKKESFPLTVTSAQKNPTAFYLCASSIQGPNTEAFFGQGTRLTVV.

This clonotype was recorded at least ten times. CDR3 coding DNA: TGTGCCAGCAGCTCGGGACTAGCGGCCACCGGGGAGCTGTTTTTT. Amino acid sequence: CASSSGLAATGELFF. This sequence joins TRBV9 and TRBJ2-2; 11 bases agree with TRBD2. Germline-derived CDR1 and CDR2 are SGDLS and YYNGEE. The CDR3 covers 15 residues. The V and J ends lost 4 bases and 4 bases, in that order; junction bases with no gene match: 3.

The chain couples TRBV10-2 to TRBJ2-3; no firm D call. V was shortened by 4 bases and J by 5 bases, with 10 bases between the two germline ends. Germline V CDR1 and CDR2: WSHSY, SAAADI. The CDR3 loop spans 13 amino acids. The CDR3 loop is CASSVLARDTQYF. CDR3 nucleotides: TGCGCCAGCAGTGTATTAGCAAGAGATACGCAGTATTTT.

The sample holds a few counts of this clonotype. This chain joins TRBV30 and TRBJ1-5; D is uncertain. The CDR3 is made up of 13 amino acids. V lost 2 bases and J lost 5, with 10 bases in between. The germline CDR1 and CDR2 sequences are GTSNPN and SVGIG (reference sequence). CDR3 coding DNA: TGTGCCTGGAGTCCTCACGGGGATCAGCCCCAGCATTTT. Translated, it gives CAWSPHGDQPQHF. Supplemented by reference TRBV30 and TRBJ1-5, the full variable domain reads SQTIHQWPATLVQPVGSPLSLECTVEGTSNPNLYWYRQAAGRGLQLLFYSVGIGQISSEVPQNLSASRPQDRQFILSSKKLLLSDSGFYLCAWSPHGDQPQHFGDGTRLSIL.

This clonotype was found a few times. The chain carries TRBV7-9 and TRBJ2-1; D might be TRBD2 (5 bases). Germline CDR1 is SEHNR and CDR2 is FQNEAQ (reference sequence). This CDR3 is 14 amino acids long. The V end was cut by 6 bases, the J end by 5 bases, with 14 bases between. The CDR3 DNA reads TGTGCCAGCAGTCAATTTGGACTTCACAATGAGCAGTTCTTC. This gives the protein CASSQFGLHNEQFF.

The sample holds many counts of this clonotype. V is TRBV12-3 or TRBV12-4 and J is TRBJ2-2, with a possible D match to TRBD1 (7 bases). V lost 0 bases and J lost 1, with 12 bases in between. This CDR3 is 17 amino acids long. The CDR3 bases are TGTGCCAGCAGTTTAGCGGCGGGGACAGAGAACACCGGGGAGCTGTTTTTT. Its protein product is CASSLAAGTENTGELFF.

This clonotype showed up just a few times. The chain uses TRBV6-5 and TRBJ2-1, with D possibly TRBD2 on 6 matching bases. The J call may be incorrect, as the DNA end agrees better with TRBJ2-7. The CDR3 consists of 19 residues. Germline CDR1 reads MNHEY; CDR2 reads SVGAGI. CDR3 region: CASSYSTVVVADPYNEQYF. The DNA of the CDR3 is TGTGCCAGCAGTTACTCGACCGTGGTGGTAGCGGACCCCTACAATGAGCAGTACTTC.

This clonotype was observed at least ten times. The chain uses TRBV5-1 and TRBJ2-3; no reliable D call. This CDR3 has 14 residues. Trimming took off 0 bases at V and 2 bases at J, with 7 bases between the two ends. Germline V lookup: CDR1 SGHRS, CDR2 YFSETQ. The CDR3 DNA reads TGCGCCAGCAGCTTGGAGAGGCCCACAGATACGCAGTATTTT. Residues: CASSLERPTDTQYF.

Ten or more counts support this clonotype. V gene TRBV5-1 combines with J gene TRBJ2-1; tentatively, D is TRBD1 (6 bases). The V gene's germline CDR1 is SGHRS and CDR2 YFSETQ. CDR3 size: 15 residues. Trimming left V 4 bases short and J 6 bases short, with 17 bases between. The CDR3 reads CASSPSQGPSNEQFF. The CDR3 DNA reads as TGCGCCAGCAGCCCCTCACAGGGACCCTCCAATGAGCAGTTCTTC.

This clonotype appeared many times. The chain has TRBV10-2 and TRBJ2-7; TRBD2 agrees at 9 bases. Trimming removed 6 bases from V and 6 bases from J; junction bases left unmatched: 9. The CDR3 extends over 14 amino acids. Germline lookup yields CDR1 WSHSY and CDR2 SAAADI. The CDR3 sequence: CASRAVAGALEQYF. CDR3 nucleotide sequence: TGCGCCAGCAGAGCAGTAGCGGGAGCTCTCGAGCAGTACTTC.

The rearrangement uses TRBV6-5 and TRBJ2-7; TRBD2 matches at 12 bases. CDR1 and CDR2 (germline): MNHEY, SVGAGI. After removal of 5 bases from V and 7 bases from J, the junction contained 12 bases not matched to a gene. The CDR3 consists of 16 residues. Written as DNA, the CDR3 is TGTGCCAGCAGTACTACGACTAGCGGGAGCGTGAGGGAGCAGTACTTC. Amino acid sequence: CASSTTTSGSVREQYF.

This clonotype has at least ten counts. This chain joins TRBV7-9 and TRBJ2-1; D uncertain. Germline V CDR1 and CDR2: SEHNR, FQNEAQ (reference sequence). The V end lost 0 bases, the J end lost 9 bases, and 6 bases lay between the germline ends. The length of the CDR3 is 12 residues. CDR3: CASSLAVSEQFF. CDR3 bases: TGTGCCAGCAGCTTAGCGGTCTCTGAGCAGTTCTTC.

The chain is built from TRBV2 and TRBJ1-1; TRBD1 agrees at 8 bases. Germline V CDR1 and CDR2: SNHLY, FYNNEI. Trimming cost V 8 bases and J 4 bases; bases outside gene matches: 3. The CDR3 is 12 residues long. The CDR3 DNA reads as TGTGCCAGCGACAGGGGAGGCACTGAAGCTTTCTTT. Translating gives CASDRGGTEAFF. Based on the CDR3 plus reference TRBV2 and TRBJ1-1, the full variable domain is EPEVTQTPSHQVTQMGQEVILRCVPISNHLYFYWYRQILGQKVEFLVSFYNNEISEKSEIFDDQFSVERPDGSNFTLKIRSTKLEDSAMYFCASDRGGTEAFFGQGTRLTVV.

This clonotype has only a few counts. CDR3 nucleotides: TGTGCCAGTAGTATCCTAGCGGGAGCTAATGAGCAGTTCTTC. Its protein is CASSILAGANEQFF. The genes are TRBV5-5 and TRBJ2-1, with TRBD2 matching over 10 bases. The CDR3 runs 14 residues. V was clipped by 8 bases and J by 7 bases; unmatched bases: 9. Germline loops: CDR1 SGHKS, CDR2 YYEKEE (reference sequence).

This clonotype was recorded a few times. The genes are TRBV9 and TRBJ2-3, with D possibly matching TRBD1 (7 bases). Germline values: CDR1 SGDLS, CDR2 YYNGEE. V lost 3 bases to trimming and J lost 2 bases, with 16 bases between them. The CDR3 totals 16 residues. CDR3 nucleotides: TGTGCCAGCAGCGCGAGGGCGGGACAGATCACAGATACGCAGTATTTT. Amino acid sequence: CASSARAGQITDTQYF. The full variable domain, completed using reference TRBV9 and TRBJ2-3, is DSGVTQTPKHLITATGQRVTLRCSPRSGDLSVYWYQQSLDQGLQFLIQYYNGEERAKGNILERFSAQQFPDLHSELNLSSLELGDSALYFCASSARAGQITDTQYFGPGTRLTVL.

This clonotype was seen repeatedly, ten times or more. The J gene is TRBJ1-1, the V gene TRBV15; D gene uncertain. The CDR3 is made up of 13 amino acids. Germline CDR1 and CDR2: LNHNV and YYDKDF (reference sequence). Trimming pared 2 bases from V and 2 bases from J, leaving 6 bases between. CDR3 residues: CATSRQTNTEAFF. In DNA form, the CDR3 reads TGTGCCACCAGCAGACAGACAAACACTGAAGCTTTCTTT.

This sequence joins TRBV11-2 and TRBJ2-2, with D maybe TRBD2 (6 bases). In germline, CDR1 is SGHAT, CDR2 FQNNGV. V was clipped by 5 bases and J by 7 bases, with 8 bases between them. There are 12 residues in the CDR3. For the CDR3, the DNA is TGTGCCAGCAGCGCGGACTACGGGGAGCTGTTTTTT. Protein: CASSADYGELFF.

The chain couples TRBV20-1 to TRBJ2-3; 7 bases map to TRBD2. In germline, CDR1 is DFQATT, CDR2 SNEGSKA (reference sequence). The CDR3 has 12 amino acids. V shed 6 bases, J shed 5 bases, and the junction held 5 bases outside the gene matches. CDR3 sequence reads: CSAGGVGDTQYF. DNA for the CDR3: TGCAGTGCGGGAGGGGTGGGAGATACGCAGTATTTT.

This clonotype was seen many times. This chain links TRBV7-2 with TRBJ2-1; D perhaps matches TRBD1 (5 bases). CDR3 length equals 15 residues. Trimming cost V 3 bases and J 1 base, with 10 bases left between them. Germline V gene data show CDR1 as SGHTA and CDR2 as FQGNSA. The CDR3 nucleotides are TGTGCCAGCAGCTTGGATGGGGCGTCCTACAATGAGCAGTTCTTC. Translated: CASSLDGASYNEQFF.

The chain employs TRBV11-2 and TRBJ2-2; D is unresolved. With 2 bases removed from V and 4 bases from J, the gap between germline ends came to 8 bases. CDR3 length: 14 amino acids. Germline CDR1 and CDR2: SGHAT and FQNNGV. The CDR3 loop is CASSLIRPTGELFF. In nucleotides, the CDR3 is TGTGCCAGCAGCTTAATACGGCCCACCGGGGAGCTGTTTTTT.

The CDR3 nucleotides are TGCAGTGCTACGGGGGATGGAGCTGAAGCTTTCTTT. It encodes CSATGDGAEAFF. This sequence joins TRBV20-1 and TRBJ1-1; TRBD1 might be the D (5 bases). With 4 bases removed from V and 6 bases from J, the gap between germline ends came to 12 bases. The CDR3 runs 12 residues. The germline V gene has CDR1 DFQATT and CDR2 SNEGSKA (reference sequence).

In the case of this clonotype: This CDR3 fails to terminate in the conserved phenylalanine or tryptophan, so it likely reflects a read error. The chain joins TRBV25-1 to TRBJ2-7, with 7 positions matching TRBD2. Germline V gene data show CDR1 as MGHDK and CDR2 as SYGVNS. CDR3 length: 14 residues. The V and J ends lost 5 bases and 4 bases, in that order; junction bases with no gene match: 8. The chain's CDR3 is CASSLDREAYEQYL. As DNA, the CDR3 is TGTGCCAGCAGTCTCGACCGGGAGGCTTACGAGCAGTACCTC.

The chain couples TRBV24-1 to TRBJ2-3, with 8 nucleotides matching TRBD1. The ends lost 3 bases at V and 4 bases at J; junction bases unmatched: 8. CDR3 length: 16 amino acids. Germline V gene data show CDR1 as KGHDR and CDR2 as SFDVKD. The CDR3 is CATSDPGQGAADTQYF. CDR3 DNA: TGTGCCACCAGTGATCCAGGGCAGGGGGCCGCAGATACGCAGTATTTT.

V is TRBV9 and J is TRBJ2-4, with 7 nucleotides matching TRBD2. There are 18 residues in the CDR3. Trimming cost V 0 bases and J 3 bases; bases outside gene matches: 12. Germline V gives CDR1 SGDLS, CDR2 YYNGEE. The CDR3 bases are TGTGCCAGCAGCGTAGGAGGGGACGGGAGGTACGACAAAAACATTCAGTACTTC. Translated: CASSVGGDGRYDKNIQYF.

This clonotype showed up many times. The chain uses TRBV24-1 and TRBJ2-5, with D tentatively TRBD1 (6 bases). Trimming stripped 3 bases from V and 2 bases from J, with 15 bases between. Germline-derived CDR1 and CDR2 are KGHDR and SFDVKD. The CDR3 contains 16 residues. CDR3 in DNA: TGTGCCACCAGTGATCCCCGACAGGCAAAGCAAGAGACCCAGTACTTC. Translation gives CATSDPRQAKQETQYF.

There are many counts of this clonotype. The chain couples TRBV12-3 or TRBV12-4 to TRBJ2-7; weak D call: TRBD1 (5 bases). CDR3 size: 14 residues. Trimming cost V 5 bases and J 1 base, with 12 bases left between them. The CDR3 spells CASSLQGSSYEQYF. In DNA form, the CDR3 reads TGTGCCAGCAGTCTCCAGGGTTCTTCCTACGAGCAGTACTTC.

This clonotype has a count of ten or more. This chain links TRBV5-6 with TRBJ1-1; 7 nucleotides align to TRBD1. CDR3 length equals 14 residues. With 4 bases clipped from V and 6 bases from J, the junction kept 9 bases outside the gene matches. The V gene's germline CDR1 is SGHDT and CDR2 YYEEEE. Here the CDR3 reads CASSLETGMPEAFF. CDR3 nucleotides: TGTGCCAGCAGCCTAGAGACAGGGATGCCTGAAGCTTTCTTT.

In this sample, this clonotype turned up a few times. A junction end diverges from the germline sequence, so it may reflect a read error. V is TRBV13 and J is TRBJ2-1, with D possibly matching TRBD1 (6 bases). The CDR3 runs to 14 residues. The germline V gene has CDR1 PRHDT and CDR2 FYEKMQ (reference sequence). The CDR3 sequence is CATSPGQGYNEQFF. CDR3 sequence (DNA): TGTGCCACCAGCCCGGGACAAGGGTACAATGAGCAGTTCTTC.

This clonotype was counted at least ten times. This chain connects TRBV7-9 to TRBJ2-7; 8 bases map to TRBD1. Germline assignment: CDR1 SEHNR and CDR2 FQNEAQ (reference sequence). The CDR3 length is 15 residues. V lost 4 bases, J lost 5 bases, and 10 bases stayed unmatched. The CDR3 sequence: CASSSGDRFPNEQYF. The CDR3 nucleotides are TGTGCCAGCAGCTCGGGGGACAGGTTTCCTAACGAGCAGTACTTC.

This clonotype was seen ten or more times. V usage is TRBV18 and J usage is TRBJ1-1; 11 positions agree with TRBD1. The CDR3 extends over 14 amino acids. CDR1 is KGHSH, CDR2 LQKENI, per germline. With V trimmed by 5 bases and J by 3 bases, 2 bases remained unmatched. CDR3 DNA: TGTGCCAGCTCAGGACAGGGGGCTCACACTGAAGCTTTCTTT. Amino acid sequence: CASSGQGAHTEAFF.